This T cell receptor (beta chain) was captured in a study of blood T cell repertoires in COVID-19. V dropped 5 bases and J dropped 1 base, with 12 bases sitting between them. Germline loops: CDR1 MNHEY, CDR2 SVGAGI. The CDR3 has 15 amino acids. Here immunoSEQ multiplex PCR was the method, and the copy in TCRdb shows in-frame clones only, minus some. The repertoire holds roughly 120,000 clones, with more than 75% as singletons. The clonotype was recovered from a woman aged 70-85 years with acute or convalescent COVID-19. The sample consisted of peripheral blood. J is TRBJ2-1 and V is TRBV6-5, with D possibly TRBD2 on 6 matching bases. CDR3 DNA: TGTGCCAGCAGTCGGGAGAGGAGATCCTACAATGAGCAGTTCTTC. It codes for CASSRERRSYNEQFF.